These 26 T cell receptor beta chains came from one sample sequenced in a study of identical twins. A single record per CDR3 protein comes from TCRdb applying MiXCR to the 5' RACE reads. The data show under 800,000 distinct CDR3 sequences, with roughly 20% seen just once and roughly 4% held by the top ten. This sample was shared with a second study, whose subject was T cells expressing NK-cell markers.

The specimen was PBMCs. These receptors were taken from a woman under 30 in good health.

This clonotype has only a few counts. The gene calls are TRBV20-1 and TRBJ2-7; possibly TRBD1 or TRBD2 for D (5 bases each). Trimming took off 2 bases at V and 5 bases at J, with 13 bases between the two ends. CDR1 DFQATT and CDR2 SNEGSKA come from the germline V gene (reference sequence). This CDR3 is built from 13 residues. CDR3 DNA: TGCAGTGCTAGATGGGGGAGTCACAACGAGCAGTACTTC. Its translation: CSARWGSHNEQYF.

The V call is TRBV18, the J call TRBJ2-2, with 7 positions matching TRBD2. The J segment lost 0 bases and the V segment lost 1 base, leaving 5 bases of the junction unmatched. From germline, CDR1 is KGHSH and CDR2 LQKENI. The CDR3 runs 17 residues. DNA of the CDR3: TGTGCCAGCTCACCACGGTCGGGGGGACCGAACACCGGGGAGCTGTTTTTT. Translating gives CASSPRSGGPNTGELFF.

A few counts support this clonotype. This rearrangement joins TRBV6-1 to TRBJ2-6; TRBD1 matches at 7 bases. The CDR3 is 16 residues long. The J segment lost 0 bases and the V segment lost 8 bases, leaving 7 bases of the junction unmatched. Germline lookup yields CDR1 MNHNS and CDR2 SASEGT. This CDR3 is CASRRDSISGANVLTF. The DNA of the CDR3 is TGTGCCAGCCGCCGGGACAGCATCTCTGGGGCCAACGTCCTGACTTTC.

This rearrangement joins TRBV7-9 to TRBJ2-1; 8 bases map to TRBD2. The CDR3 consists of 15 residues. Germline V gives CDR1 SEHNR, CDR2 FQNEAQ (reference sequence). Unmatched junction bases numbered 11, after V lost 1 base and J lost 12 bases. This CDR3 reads CASSLDRTGGGGQFF. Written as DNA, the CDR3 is TGTGCCAGCAGCTTAGATAGGACGGGAGGGGGTGGGCAGTTCTTC.

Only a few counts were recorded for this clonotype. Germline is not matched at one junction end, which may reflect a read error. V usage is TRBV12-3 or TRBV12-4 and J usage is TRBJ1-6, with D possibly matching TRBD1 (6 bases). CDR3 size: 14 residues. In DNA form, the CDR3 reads TGTGCCAGCAAGCAGGGGCCCAGTAATTTACCCCTCCACTTT. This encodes CASKQGPSNLPLHF.

The CDR3 nucleotides are TGTGCCAGCTCACCCCGGGTTTACTACGAGCAGTACTTC. Amino acids: CASSPRVYYEQYF. The chain recombines TRBV18 with TRBJ2-7; D is uncertain. The CDR3 is 13 residues long. V was trimmed by 3 bases and J by 3 bases, leaving 9 bases between them. The germline V gene has CDR1 KGHSH and CDR2 LQKENI.

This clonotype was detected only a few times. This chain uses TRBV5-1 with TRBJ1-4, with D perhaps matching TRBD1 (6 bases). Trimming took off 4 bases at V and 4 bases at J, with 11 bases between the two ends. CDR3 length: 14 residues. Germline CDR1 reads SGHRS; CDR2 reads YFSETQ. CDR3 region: CASSGDRFNEKLFF. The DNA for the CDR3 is TGCGCCAGCAGCGGCGACAGGTTTAATGAAAAACTGTTTTTT. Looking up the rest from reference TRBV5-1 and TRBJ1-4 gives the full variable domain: KAGVTQTPRYLIKTRGQQVTLSCSPISGHRSVSWYQQTPGQGLQFLFEYFSETQRNKGNFPGRFSGRQFSNSRSEMNVSTLELGDSALYLCASSGDRFNEKLFFGSGTQLSVL.

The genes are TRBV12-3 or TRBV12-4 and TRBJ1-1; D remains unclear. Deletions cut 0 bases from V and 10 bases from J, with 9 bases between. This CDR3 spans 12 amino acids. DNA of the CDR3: TGTGCCAGCAGTTTAGCGCCTGAAGGAGCTTTCTTT. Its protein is CASSLAPEGAFF.

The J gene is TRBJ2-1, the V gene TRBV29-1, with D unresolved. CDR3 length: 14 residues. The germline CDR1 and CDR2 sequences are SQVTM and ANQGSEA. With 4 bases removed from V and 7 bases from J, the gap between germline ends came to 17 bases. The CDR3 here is CSVGNYPTGNEQFF. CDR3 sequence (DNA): TGCAGCGTTGGGAACTACCCAACTGGGAATGAGCAGTTCTTC.

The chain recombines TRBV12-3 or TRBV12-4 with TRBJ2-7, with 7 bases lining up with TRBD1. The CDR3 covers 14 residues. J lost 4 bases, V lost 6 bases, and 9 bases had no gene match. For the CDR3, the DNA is TGTGCCAGCAGCCGAAGACAGGGACGGTACGAGCAGTACTTC. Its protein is CASSRRQGRYEQYF.

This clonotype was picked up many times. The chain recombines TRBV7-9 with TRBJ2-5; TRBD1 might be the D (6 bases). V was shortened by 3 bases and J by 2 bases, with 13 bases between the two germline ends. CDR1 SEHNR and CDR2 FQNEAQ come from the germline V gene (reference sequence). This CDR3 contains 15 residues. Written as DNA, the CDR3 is TGTGCCAGCAGCTTTTTAGGGGGAGTTCAAGAGACCCAGTACTTC. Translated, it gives CASSFLGGVQETQYF. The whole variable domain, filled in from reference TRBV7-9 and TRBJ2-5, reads DTGVSQNPRHKITKRGQNVTFRCDPISEHNRLYWYRQTLGQGPEFLTYFQNEAQLEKSRLLSDRFSAERPKGSFSTLEIQRTEQGDSAMYLCASSFLGGVQETQYFGPGTRLLVL.

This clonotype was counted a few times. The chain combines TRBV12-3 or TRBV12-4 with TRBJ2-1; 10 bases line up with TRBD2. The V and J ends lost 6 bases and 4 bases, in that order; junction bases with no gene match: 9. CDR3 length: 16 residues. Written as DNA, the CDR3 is TGTGCCAGCAGGCCCCAAGCGGGAGGGCAATACAATGAGCAGTTCTTC. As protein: CASRPQAGGQYNEQFF.

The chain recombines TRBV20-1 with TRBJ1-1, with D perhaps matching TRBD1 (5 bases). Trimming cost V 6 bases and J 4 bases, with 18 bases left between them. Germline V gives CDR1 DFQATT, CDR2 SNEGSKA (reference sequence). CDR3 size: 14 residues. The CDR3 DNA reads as TGCAGTGCCCCAACGGTGGCAGGGTTCACTGAAGCTTTCTTT. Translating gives CSAPTVAGFTEAFF.

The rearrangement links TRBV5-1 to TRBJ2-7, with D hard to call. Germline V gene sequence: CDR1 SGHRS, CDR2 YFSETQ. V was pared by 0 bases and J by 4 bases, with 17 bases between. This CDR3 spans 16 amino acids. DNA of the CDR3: TGCGCCAGCAGCTTGGGGTTACGCTTGGAAGGGTACGAGCAGTACTTC. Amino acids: CASSLGLRLEGYEQYF. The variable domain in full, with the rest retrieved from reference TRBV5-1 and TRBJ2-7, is KAGVTQTPRYLIKTRGQQVTLSCSPISGHRSVSWYQQTPGQGLQFLFEYFSETQRNKGNFPGRFSGRQFSNSRSEMNVSTLELGDSALYLCASSLGLRLEGYEQYFGPGTRLTVT.

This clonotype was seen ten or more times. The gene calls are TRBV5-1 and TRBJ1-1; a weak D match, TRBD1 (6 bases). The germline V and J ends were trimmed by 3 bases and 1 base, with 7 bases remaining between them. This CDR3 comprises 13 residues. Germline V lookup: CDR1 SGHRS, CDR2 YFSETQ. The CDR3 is CASSWTANTEAFF. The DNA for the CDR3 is TGCGCCAGCAGCTGGACAGCGAACACTGAAGCTTTCTTT. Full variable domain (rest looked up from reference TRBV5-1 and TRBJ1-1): KAGVTQTPRYLIKTRGQQVTLSCSPISGHRSVSWYQQTPGQGLQFLFEYFSETQRNKGNFPGRFSGRQFSNSRSEMNVSTLELGDSALYLCASSWTANTEAFFGQGTRLTVV.

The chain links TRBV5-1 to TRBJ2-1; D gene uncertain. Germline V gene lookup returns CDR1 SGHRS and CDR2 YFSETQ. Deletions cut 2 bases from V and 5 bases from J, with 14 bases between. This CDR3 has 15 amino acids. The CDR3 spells CASSFNAVPDNEQFF. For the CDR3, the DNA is TGCGCCAGCAGCTTCAACGCAGTTCCCGACAATGAGCAGTTCTTC. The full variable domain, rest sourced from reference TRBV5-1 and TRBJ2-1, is KAGVTQTPRYLIKTRGQQVTLSCSPISGHRSVSWYQQTPGQGLQFLFEYFSETQRNKGNFPGRFSGRQFSNSRSEMNVSTLELGDSALYLCASSFNAVPDNEQFFGPGTRLTVL.

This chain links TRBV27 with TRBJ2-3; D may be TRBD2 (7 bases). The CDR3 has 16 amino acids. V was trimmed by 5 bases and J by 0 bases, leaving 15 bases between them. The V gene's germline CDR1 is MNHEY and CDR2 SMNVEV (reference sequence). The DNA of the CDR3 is TGTGCCAGCAGTGCCTGGCGGGGGCCTAGCACAGATACGCAGTATTTT. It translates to CASSAWRGPSTDTQYF.

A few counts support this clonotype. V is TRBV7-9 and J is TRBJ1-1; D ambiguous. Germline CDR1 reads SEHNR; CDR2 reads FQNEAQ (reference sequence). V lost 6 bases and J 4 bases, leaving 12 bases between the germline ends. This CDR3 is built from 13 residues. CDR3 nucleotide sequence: TGTGCCAGCAGGCTCCTAGGTGGCACTGAAGCTTTCTTT. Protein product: CASRLLGGTEAFF. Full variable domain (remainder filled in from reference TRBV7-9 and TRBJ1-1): DTGVSQNPRHKITKRGQNVTFRCDPISEHNRLYWYRQTLGQGPEFLTYFQNEAQLEKSRLLSDRFSAERPKGSFSTLEIQRTEQGDSAMYLCASRLLGGTEAFFGQGTRLTVV.

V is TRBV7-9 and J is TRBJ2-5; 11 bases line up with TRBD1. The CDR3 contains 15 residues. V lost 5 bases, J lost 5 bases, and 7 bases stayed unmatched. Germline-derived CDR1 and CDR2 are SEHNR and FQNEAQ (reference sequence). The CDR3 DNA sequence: TGTGCCAGCAGCATAGGACAGGGGGCGATCGAGACCCAGTACTTC. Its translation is CASSIGQGAIETQYF.

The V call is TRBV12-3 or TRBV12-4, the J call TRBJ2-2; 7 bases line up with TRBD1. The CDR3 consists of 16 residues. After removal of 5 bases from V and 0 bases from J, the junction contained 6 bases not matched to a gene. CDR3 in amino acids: CASSPGTAPNTGELFF. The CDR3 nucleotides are TGTGCCAGCAGTCCAGGGACAGCCCCGAACACCGGGGAGCTGTTTTTT.

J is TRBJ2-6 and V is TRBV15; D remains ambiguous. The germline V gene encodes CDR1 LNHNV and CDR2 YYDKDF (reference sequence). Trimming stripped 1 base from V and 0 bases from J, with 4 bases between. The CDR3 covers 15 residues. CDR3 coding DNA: TGTGCCACCAGCAGAGCCCGCTCTGGGGCCAACGTCCTGACTTTC. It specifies CATSRARSGANVLTF. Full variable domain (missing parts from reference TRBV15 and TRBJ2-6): DAMVIQNPRYQVTQFGKPVTLSCSQTLNHNVMYWYQQKSSQAPKLLFHYYDKDFNNEADTPDNFQSRRPNTSFCFLDIRSPGLGDTAMYLCATSRARSGANVLTFGAGSRLTVL.

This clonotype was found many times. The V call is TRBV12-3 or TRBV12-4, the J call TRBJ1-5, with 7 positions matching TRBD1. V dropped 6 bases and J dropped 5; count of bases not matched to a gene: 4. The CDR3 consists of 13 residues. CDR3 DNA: TGTGCCAGCAGCCACACAGGGGATCAGCCCCAGCATTTT. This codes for CASSHTGDQPQHF.

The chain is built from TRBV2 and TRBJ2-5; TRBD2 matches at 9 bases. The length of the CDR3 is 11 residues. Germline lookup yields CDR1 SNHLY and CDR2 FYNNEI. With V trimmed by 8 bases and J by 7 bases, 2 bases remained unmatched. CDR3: CASGTSTTQYF. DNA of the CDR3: TGTGCCAGCGGGACTAGCACGACCCAGTACTTC. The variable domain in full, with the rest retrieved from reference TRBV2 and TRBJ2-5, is EPEVTQTPSHQVTQMGQEVILRCVPISNHLYFYWYRQILGQKVEFLVSFYNNEISEKSEIFDDQFSVERPDGSNFTLKIRSTKLEDSAMYFCASGTSTTQYFGPGTRLLVL.

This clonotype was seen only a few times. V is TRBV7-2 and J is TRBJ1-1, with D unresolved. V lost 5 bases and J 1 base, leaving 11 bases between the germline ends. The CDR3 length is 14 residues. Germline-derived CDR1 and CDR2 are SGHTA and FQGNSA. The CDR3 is CASSLTRGNTEAFF. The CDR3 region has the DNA TGTGCCAGCAGCCTCACTCGTGGGAACACTGAAGCTTTCTTT.

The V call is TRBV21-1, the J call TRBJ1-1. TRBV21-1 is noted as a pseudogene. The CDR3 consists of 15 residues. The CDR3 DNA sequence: TGTGCCAGCAGCTTCCTGGTGGGGTTGAACACTGAAGCTTTCTTT. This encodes CASSFLVGLNTEAFF.

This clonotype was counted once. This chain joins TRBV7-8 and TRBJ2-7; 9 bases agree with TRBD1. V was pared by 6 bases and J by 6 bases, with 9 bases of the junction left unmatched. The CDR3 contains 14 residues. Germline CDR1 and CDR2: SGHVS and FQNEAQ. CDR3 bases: TGTGCCAGCAGTCGGGACAGGGTACGGGTCGAGCAGTACTTC. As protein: CASSRDRVRVEQYF.